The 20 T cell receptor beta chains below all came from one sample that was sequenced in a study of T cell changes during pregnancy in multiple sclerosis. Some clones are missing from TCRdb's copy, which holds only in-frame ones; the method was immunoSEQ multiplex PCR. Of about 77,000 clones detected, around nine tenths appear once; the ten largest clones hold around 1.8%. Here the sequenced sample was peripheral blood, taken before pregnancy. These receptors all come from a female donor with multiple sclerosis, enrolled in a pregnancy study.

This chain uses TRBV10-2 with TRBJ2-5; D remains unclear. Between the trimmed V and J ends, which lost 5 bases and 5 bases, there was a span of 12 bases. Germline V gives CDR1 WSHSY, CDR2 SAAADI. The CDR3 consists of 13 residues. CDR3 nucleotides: TGCGCCAGCAGTACACGCCCATTGGAGACCCAGTACTTC. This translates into CASSTRPLETQYF.

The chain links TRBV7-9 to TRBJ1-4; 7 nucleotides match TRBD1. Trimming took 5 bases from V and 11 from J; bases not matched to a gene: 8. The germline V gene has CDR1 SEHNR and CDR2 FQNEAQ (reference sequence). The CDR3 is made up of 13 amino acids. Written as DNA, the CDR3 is TGTGCCAGCAGCACCGAAAACAGGGGCAAACTGTTTTTT. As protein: CASSTENRGKLFF.

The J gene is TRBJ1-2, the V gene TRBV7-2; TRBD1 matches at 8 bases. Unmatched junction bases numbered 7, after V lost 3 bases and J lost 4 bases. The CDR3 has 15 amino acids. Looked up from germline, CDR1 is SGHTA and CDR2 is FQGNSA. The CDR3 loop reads CASSLEGQARYGYTF. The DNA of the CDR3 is TGTGCCAGCAGCTTGGAGGGACAGGCCCGCTATGGCTACACCTTC.

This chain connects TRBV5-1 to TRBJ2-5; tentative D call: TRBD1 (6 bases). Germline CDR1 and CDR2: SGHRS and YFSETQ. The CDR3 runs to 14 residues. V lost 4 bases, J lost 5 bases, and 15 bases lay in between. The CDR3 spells CASSLGTHEETQYF. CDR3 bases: TGCGCCAGCAGCCTAGGGACACATGAGGAGACCCAGTACTTC. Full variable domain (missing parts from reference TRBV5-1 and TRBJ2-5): KAGVTQTPRYLIKTRGQQVTLSCSPISGHRSVSWYQQTPGQGLQFLFEYFSETQRNKGNFPGRFSGRQFSNSRSEMNVSTLELGDSALYLCASSLGTHEETQYFGPGTRLLVL.

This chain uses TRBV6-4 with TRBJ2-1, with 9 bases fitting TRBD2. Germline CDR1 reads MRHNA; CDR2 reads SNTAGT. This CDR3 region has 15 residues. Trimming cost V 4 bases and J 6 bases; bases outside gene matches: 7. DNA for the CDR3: TGTGCCAGCAGTGGCGTAGCGGGGGAGGGCAATGAGCAGTTCTTC. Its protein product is CASSGVAGEGNEQFF.

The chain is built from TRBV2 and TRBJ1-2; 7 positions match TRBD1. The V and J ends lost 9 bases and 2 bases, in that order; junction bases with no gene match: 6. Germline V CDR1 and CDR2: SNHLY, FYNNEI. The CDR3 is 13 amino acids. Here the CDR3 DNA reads TGTGCCAGGGAAAGGGGGCGAAACTATGGCTACACCTTC. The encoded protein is CARERGRNYGYTF.

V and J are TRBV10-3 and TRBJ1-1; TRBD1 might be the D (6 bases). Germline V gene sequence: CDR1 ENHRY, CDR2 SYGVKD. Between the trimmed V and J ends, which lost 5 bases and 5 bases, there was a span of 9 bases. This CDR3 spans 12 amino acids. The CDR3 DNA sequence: TGTGCCATCAGTACAGGGCAAACTGAAGCTTTCTTT. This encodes CAISTGQTEAFF.

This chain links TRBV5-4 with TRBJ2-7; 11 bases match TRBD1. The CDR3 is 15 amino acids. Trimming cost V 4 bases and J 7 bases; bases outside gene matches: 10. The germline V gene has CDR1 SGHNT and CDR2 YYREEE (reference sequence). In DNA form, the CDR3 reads TGTGCCAGCAGCGTCCAGGGACAGGGGGTGTGGGAGCAGTACTTC. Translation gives CASSVQGQGVWEQYF.

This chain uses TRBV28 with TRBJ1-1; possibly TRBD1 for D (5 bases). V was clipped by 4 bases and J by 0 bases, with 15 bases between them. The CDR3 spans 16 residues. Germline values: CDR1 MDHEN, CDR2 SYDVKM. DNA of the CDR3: TGTGCCAGCAGTTATACAGGAAGGGGTATGAACACTGAAGCTTTCTTT. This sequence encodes CASSYTGRGMNTEAFF.

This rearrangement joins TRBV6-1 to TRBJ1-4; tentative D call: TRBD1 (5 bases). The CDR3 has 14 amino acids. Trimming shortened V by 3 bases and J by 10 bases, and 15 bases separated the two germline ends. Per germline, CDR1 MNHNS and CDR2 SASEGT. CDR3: CASSDRGPGGKLFF. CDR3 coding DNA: TGTGCCAGCAGTGACCGGGGACCGGGGGGAAAACTGTTTTTT.

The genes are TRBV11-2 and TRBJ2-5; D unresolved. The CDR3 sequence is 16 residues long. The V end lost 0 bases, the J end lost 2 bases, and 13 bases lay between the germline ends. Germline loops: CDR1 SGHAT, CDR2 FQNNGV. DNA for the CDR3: TGTGCCAGCAGCTTAGATGGTATGGGCGAACAAGAGACCCAGTACTTC. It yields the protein CASSLDGMGEQETQYF.

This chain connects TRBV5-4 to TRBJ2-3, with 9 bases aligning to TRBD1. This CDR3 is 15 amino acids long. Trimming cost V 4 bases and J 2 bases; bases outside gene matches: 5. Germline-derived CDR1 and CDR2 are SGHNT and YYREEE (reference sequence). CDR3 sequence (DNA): TGTGCCAGCAGCCTCGACAGGGGGTACACAGATACGCAGTATTTT. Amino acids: CASSLDRGYTDTQYF.

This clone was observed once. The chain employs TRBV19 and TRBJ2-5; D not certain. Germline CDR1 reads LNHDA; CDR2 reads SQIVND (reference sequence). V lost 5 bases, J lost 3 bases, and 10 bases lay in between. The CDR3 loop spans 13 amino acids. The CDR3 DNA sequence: TGTGCCAGTAGTTCCGACCTAGAAGAGACCCAGTACTTC. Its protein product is CASSSDLEETQYF.

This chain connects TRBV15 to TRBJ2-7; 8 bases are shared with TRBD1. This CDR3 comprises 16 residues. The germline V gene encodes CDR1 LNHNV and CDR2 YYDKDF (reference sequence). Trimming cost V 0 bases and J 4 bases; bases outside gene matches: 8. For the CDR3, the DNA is TGTGCCACCAGCAGAGATTTTGGACAGGGTGGTTACGAGCAGTACTTC. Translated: CATSRDFGQGGYEQYF.

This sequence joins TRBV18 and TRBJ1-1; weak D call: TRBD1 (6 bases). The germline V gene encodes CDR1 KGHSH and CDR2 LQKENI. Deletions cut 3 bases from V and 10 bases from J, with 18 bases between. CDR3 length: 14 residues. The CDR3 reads CASSPERGGYRAFF. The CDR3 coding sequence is TGTGCCAGCTCACCCGAAAGGGGGGGGTATCGAGCTTTCTTT.

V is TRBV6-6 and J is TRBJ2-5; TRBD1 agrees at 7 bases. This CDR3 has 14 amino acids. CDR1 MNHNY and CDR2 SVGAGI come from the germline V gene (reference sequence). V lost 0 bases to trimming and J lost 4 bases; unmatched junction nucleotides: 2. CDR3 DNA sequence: TGTGCCAGCAGTTACTCGTCAGGGGGAGAGACCCAGTACTTC. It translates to CASSYSSGGETQYF.

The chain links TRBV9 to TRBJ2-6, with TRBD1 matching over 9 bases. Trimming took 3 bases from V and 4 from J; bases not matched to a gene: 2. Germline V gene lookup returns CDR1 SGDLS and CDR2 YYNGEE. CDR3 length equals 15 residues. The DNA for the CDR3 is TGTGCCAGCAGCGGGACAGGGGACGGGGCCAACGTCCTGACTTTC. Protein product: CASSGTGDGANVLTF.

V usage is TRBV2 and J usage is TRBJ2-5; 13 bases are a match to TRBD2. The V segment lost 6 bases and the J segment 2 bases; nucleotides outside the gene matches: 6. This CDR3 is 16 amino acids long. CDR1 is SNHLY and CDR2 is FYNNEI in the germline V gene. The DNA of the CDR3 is TGTGCCAGCAGAATACTAGCGGGGGGGGGACAAGAGACCCAGTACTTC. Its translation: CASRILAGGGQETQYF. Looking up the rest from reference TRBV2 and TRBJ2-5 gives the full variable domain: EPEVTQTPSHQVTQMGQEVILRCVPISNHLYFYWYRQILGQKVEFLVSFYNNEISEKSEIFDDQFSVERPDGSNFTLKIRSTKLEDSAMYFCASRILAGGGQETQYFGPGTRLLVL.

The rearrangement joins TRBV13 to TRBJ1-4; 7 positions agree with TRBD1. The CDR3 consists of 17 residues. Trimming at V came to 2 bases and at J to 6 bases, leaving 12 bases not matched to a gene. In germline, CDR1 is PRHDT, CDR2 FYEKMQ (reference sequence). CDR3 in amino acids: CASSLTPGRGLDEKLFF. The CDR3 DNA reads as TGTGCCAGCAGCTTAACCCCCGGGAGGGGGCTGGATGAAAAACTGTTTTTT.

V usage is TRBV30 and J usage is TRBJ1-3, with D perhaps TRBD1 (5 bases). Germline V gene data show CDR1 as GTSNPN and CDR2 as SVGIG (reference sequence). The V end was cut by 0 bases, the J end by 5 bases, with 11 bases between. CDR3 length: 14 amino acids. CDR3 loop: CAWSVQDRRNTIYF. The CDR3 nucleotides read TGTGCCTGGAGTGTACAAGACAGAAGAAACACCATATATTTT.